This is a list of T cell receptor beta chains from one sample in a study of T cells expressing NK-cell markers. One entry per CDR3 protein, without DNA, is what TCRdb gives after re-calling the 5' RACE reads. The sample includes 550,000 to 600,000 distinct CDR3 sequences. Sequencing was done on a sample of blood T cells: a sorted CD56 or NKG2C T cell subset, CD4+ or CD8+ T cells, or bulk PBMC T cells (not recorded which). The receptors shown here come from a man aged 18 to 29 in good health. The CDR3 runs from the conserved cysteine through the conserved F or W.

TRBV7-9,TRBJ2-2,CASPGQGSSRFTGELFF
TRBV2,TRBJ2-2,CASASGERNTGELFF
TRBV7-9,TRBJ1-4,CASSQTRTATNEKLFF
TRBV5-6,TRBJ1-1,CASSFVNRGGTEAFF
TRBV20-1,TRBJ2-3,CSAPGWSGTDTQYF
TRBV5-6,TRBJ2-1,CASSLWNNEQFF
TRBV5-1,TRBJ2-5,CASSPGTEEETQYF
TRBV28,TRBJ1-2,CASSLGTGRQGGYTF
TRBV24-1,TRBJ2-2,CATSGDLTGELFF
TRBV7-2,TRBJ2-1,CASSPVGTQRDEQFF
TRBV15,TRBJ2-6,CATSKASSSGANVLTF
TRBV29-1,TRBJ2-5,CSGGGPGETQYF
TRBV24-1,TRBJ2-2,CATRGVTGELFF
TRBV10-3,TRBJ2-1,CAISERTSGMYNEQFF
TRBV28,TRBJ2-7,CASSLRSLGAYEQYF